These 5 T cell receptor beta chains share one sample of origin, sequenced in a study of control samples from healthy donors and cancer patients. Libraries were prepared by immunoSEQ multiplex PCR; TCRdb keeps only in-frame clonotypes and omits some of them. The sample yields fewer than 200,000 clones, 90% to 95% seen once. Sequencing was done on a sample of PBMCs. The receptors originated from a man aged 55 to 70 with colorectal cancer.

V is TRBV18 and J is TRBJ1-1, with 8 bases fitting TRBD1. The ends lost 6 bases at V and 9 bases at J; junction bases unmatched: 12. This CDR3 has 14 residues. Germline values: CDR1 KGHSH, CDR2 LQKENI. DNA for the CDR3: TGTGCCAGCTCGCAGGGGGCGGGGGACTCTAAAGCTTTCTTT. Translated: CASSQGAGDSKAFF.

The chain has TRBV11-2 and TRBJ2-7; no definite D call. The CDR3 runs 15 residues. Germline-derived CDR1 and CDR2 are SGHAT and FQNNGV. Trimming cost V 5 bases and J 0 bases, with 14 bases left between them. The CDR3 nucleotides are TGTGCCAGCAGCCCGAGCCTCTTAAGCTCCTACGAGCAGTACTTC. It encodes CASSPSLLSSYEQYF. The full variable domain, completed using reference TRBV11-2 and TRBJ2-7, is EAGVAQSPRYKIIEKRQSVAFWCNPISGHATLYWYQQILGQGPKLLIQFQNNGVVDDSQLPKDRFSAERLKGVDSTLKIQPAKLEDSAVYLCASSPSLLSSYEQYFGPGTRLTVT.

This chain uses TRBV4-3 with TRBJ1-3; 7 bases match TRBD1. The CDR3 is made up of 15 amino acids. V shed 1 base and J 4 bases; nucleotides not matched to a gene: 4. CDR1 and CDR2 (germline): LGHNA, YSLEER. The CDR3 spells CASSQARGPGNTIYF. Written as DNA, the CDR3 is TGCGCCAGCAGCCAAGCGAGGGGGCCGGGAAACACCATATATTTT.

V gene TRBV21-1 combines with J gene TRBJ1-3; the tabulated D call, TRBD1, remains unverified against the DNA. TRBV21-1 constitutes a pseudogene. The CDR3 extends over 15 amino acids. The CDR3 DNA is TGTGCCAGCAGCTTCCGACAGGGTGATGGAAACACCATATATTTT. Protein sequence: CASSFRQGDGNTIYF.

The CDR3 loop is CASGQAFSYEQYF. CDR3 bases: TGTGCCAGCGGACAGGCCTTCTCCTACGAGCAGTACTTC. The V gene is TRBV25-1, the J gene TRBJ2-7; 7 nucleotides align to TRBD1. The CDR3 spans 13 residues. Germline loops: CDR1 MGHDK, CDR2 SYGVNS. V shed 8 bases and J 0 bases; nucleotides not matched to a gene: 4.